Each of the 23 T cell receptor beta chains below was sequenced from the same sample in a study of graft-versus-host responses after intestinal transplantation. The table came from immunoSEQ multiplex PCR; TCRdb's copy has only in-frame clones and leaves some out. The profile covers some 130,000 clones, with around 94% appearing a single time and over 0.15% taken by the ten largest. Their target antigens are unknown. The sequences come from unstimulated CD4+ T cells sorted from spleen or lymph node cells, collected before intestinal transplant. These receptors were obtained from a human donor who received an intestinal transplant.

The chain carries TRBV5-6 and TRBJ2-1; 7 bases are a match to TRBD1. Unmatched junction bases numbered 5, after V lost 0 bases and J lost 2 bases. Germline CDR1 reads SGHDT; CDR2 reads YYEEEE. The CDR3 has 16 amino acids. The CDR3 DNA follows: TGTGCCAGCAGCTTGGACAGGGGAAGCGCCTACAATGAGCAGTTCTTC. This gives the protein CASSLDRGSAYNEQFF.

V is TRBV18 and J is TRBJ1-2; D not certain. Germline V gene sequence: CDR1 KGHSH, CDR2 LQKENI. The CDR3 is 16 residues long. V shed 5 bases and J shed 0 bases, with 16 bases lying between them. The DNA for the CDR3 is TGTGCCAGCTCATCCCAGGTTATCCCCTCTAACTATGGCTACACCTTC. Protein: CASSSQVIPSNYGYTF.

This clone was counted once. In nucleotides, the CDR3 is TGTGCCAGCAGCGTGCACGGGGAAGGGGTAGTCACCTTC. Its protein is CASSVHGEGVVTF. The rearrangement links TRBV5-6 to TRBJ1-2; D possibly corresponds to TRBD1 (5 bases). Between the trimmed V and J ends, which lost 4 bases and 13 bases, there was a span of 20 bases. CDR3 length equals 13 residues. Germline CDR1 and CDR2: SGHDT and YYEEEE.

The chain couples TRBV7-2 to TRBJ2-2; 7 bases map to TRBD2. This CDR3 is 16 amino acids long. The V segment lost 1 base and the J segment 5 bases; nucleotides outside the gene matches: 7. Germline CDR1 and CDR2: SGHTA and FQGNSA. The CDR3 here is CASSLVGGGRTGELFF. DNA of the CDR3: TGTGCCAGCAGCTTAGTGGGGGGGGGTAGAACCGGGGAGCTGTTTTTT.

This rearrangement joins TRBV7-2 to TRBJ1-1, with 7 bases fitting TRBD1. The CDR3 is made up of 13 amino acids. The junction had 7 bases not matched to a gene; V was cut back by 5 bases and J by 7 bases. Germline loops: CDR1 SGHTA, CDR2 FQGNSA. CDR3 sequence: CASSSPDRVEAFF. CDR3 nucleotides: TGTGCCAGCAGCAGCCCAGACAGGGTTGAAGCTTTCTTT.

V gene TRBV5-1 combines with J gene TRBJ1-1, with D maybe TRBD1 (5 bases). The germline V gene has CDR1 SGHRS and CDR2 YFSETQ. CDR3 length: 15 amino acids. V was shortened by 0 bases and J by 1 base, with 10 bases between the two germline ends. The CDR3 nucleotides read TGCGCCAGCAGCTTGGTGGCAGGGTCGAACACTGAAGCTTTCTTT. Protein: CASSLVAGSNTEAFF.

This chain connects TRBV4-1 to TRBJ2-5; 7 bases are shared with TRBD1. V lost 0 bases and J lost 4; bases outside the gene matches: 11. The CDR3 runs to 17 residues. The germline CDR1 and CDR2 sequences are MGHRA and YSYEKL. CDR3 nucleotides: TGCGCCAGCAGCCAAGATCCGAGACAGGGCAGGCGAGAGACCCAGTACTTC. It translates to CASSQDPRQGRRETQYF.

The genes are TRBV9 and TRBJ2-5; D unclear. The V and J ends lost 5 bases and 6 bases respectively, with 5 bases between them. This CDR3 comprises 10 residues. The germline CDR1 and CDR2 sequences are SGDLS and YYNGEE. For the CDR3, the DNA is TGTGCCAGCAGTGGACAGACCCAGTACTTC. This encodes CASSGQTQYF.

This clone has a single count. This CDR3 reads CASSQEQGATAFF. CDR3 sequence (DNA): TGTGCCAGCTCACAAGAACAGGGGGCCACGGCTTTCTTT. The chain carries TRBV18 and TRBJ1-1; 9 bases fit TRBD1. The J segment lost 11 bases and the V segment lost 4 bases, leaving 8 bases of the junction unmatched. Germline-derived CDR1 and CDR2 are KGHSH and LQKENI. CDR3 length: 13 amino acids.

V gene TRBV19 combines with J gene TRBJ1-2; tentative D call: TRBD1 (6 bases). This CDR3 is 13 amino acids long. Trimming left V 7 bases short and J 3 bases short, with 12 bases between. Per the germline V gene, CDR1 is LNHDA and CDR2 is SQIVND (reference sequence). This CDR3 is CASTGGSYYGYTF. In nucleotides, the CDR3 is TGTGCCAGTACTGGGGGCTCCTACTATGGCTACACCTTC.

The genes are TRBV21-1 and TRBJ2-1; TRBD2 was called by the table and not checked on the DNA. TRBV21-1 is described as a pseudogene. This CDR3 is 13 amino acids long. The CDR3 DNA follows: TGTGCCAGCAGCCAGCGGGGGGGCACTGAGCAGTTCTTC. Translation: CASSQRGGTEQFF.

V and J are TRBV6-5 and TRBJ2-2, with TRBD1 matching 10 bases. Losses at the gene ends were 6 bases for V and 5 bases for J; bases not matched to a gene: 3. This CDR3 is 14 amino acids long. CDR1 MNHEY and CDR2 SVGAGI come from the germline V gene. CDR3 sequence: CASRRTGGTGELFF. The CDR3 DNA is TGTGCCAGCAGACGGACAGGGGGAACCGGGGAGCTGTTTTTT.

V gene TRBV19 combines with J gene TRBJ1-4; D not resolved. Germline V gene sequence: CDR1 LNHDA, CDR2 SQIVND (reference sequence). V was trimmed by 0 bases and J by 0 bases, leaving 11 bases between them. CDR3 length equals 17 residues. CDR3 bases: TGTGCCAGTAGTATAGATCGCGAGGCAGCAACTAATGAAAAACTGTTTTTT. Translated: CASSIDREAATNEKLFF.

The chain uses TRBV6-1 and TRBJ2-1; 10 nucleotides align to TRBD1. Germline loops: CDR1 MNHNS, CDR2 SASEGT. The CDR3 is 15 residues long. The J segment lost 0 bases and the V segment lost 6 bases, leaving 2 bases of the junction unmatched. CDR3 nucleotide sequence: TGTGCCAGCAGGAGGACAGGGGGCTCCTACAATGAGCAGTTCTTC. Encoded protein: CASRRTGGSYNEQFF.

The V gene is TRBV7-8, the J gene TRBJ1-1, with D perhaps matching TRBD1 (6 bases). The length of the CDR3 is 18 residues. V dropped 1 base and J dropped 3 bases, with 21 bases sitting between them. Germline loops: CDR1 SGHVS, CDR2 FQNEAQ. This chain's CDR3 is CASSLGAEGGYEDTEAFF. CDR3 sequence (DNA): TGTGCCAGCAGCTTAGGGGCGGAGGGGGGTTATGAGGACACTGAAGCTTTCTTT.

The chain recombines TRBV19 with TRBJ1-5; tentatively, D is TRBD1 (5 bases). CDR1 and CDR2 (germline): LNHDA, SQIVND (reference sequence). V was shortened by 7 bases and J by 2 bases, with 15 bases between the two germline ends. The CDR3 runs 15 residues. In nucleotides, the CDR3 is TGTGCCAGTACCCCCGACGGGGGTGGCAATCAGCCCCAGCATTTT. This codes for CASTPDGGGNQPQHF.

This chain connects TRBV10-3 to TRBJ1-1; D not certain. CDR1 is ENHRY and CDR2 is SYGVKD in the germline V gene. CDR3 length: 11 amino acids. V was pared by 6 bases and J by 2 bases, with 4 bases between. The CDR3 nucleotides are TGTGCCATCAGCGCCAACACTGAAGCTTTCTTT. Translating it yields CAISANTEAFF.

The chain carries TRBV15 and TRBJ2-5; tentative D call: TRBD2 (6 bases). CDR1 is LNHNV, CDR2 YYDKDF, per germline (reference sequence). The CDR3 totals 16 residues. V lost 1 base, J lost 0 bases, and 12 bases lay in between. The CDR3 DNA follows: TGTGCCACCAGCAGAGGACAGAGCGGGTACCAAGAGACCCAGTACTTC. Its protein product is CATSRGQSGYQETQYF.

V usage is TRBV4-1 and J usage is TRBJ2-7; maybe TRBD1 (5 bases). V lost 4 bases, J lost 6 bases, and 13 bases lay in between. The CDR3 consists of 13 residues. Germline CDR1 MGHRA, CDR2 YSYEKL. As DNA, the CDR3 is TGCGCCAGCAGCCTCCGGACATTAGGCGAGCAGTACTTC. This encodes CASSLRTLGEQYF.

The chain recombines TRBV27 with TRBJ2-3; 9 nucleotides match TRBD1. CDR3 size: 16 residues. The trim removed 5 bases at V and 5 bases at J, leaving 11 bases unmatched. Looked up from germline, CDR1 is MNHEY and CDR2 is SMNVEV (reference sequence). CDR3 nucleotide sequence: TGTGCCAGCAGTCCCGGGACAGGGAGGAAGAGAGATACGCAGTATTTT. Protein product: CASSPGTGRKRDTQYF.

The chain couples TRBV14 to TRBJ2-5; TRBD2 agrees at 14 bases. Trimming took 4 bases from V and 7 from J; bases not matched to a gene: 8. Germline V gives CDR1 SGHDN, CDR2 FVKESK. The CDR3 consists of 16 residues. This CDR3 is CASSPRLAGGGGTQYF. The DNA for the CDR3 is TGTGCCAGCAGCCCCCGACTAGCGGGGGGGGGCGGGACCCAGTACTTC.

The V call is TRBV18, the J call TRBJ1-1; weak D call: TRBD1 (5 bases). Germline V CDR1 and CDR2: KGHSH, LQKENI. The CDR3 spans 15 residues. Trimming stripped 3 bases from V and 0 bases from J, with 11 bases between. CDR3 amino acids: CASSPQGQLNTEAFF. Written as DNA, the CDR3 is TGTGCCAGCTCACCCCAGGGTCAGCTGAACACTGAAGCTTTCTTT.

The rearrangement joins TRBV5-4 to TRBJ2-5, with 7 bases fitting TRBD2. The CDR3 totals 16 residues. Germline values: CDR1 SGHNT, CDR2 YYREEE (reference sequence). Germline trimming cut 3 bases from V and 4 bases from J; bases unmatched to any gene: 12. CDR3 amino acids: CASSYGVGGESETQYF. CDR3 DNA sequence: TGTGCCAGCAGCTATGGGGTTGGGGGGGAGTCAGAGACCCAGTACTTC.